A selection of T cell receptor beta chains follows, all from one sample in a study of cytomegalovirus exposure and HLA in healthy donors. Clones were read by immunoSEQ multiplex PCR, and TCRdb kept only the in-frame ones, dropping some. The data show 200,000 or so clones, with approximately 81% seen just once and about 3% held by the top ten. The sequencing sample was made of PBMCs. These receptors were collected from a man aged 25-45 years in good health and CMV-seronegative. The CDR3 runs from the conserved cysteine through the conserved F or W. Each record gives: V gene, J gene, D gene, clone size, CDR3 DNA, CDR3 protein. The D gene is left open where the match is weak. Clone size is given for some rows only: seen once, a few or many times, or a class if the clone is expanded.

>TRBV6-6|TRBJ2-7|NA|few
TGTGCCAGCGGGGCACAGGGACGCTCCTACGAGCAGTACTTC
CASGAQGRSYEQYF
>TRBV4-2|TRBJ2-1|TRBD2|NA
TGTGCCAGCAGCCAAGGTAGCGGGGGCCAGGGGGACAATGAGCAGTTCTTC
CASSQGSGGQGDNEQFF
>TRBV11-1|TRBJ2-7|NA|NA
TGTGCCAGCAGCCCTTCCAGGGGTATTTCCTACGAGCAGTACTTC
CASSPSRGISYEQYF
>TRBV7-6|TRBJ2-2|NA|NA
TGTGCCAGCAGCCCACACTCCTCAGGGGCGATCGGGGAGCTGTTTTTT
CASSPHSSGAIGELFF
>TRBV2|TRBJ2-1|NA|NA
TGTGCCAGCAGAAGGGTGCGGACAGACGCTGTGGCTGAGCAGTTCTTC
CASRRVRTDAVAEQFF
>TRBV19|TRBJ1-5|NA|NA
TGTGCCAGTACAAGGGGGAATCAGCCCCAGCATTTT
CASTRGNQPQHF
>TRBV19|TRBJ1-5|NA|few
TGTGCCAGTAGTATAGATCGAGCGGGCAATCAGCCCCAGCATTTT
CASSIDRAGNQPQHF
>TRBV5-5|TRBJ1-1|NA|NA
TGTGCCAGCAGCATCTTTCGGGGGAGAGCTTTCTTT
CASSIFRGRAFF
>TRBV12-1|TRBJ1-5|NA|NA
TGTGCCAGCAGCTTTAGGACAGGGTGGAATGGCAATCAGCCCCAGCATTTT
CASSFRTGWNGNQPQHF
>TRBV7-3|TRBJ2-2|NA|NA
TGTGCCAGCAGCCTACCCGGGACCGGGGAGCTGTTTTTT
CASSLPGTGELFF
>TRBV9|TRBJ2-2|NA|NA
TGTGCCAGCAGCGTGGGACTGCAGGTCGGGGAGCTGTTTTTT
CASSVGLQVGELFF
>TRBV4-1|TRBJ2-3|TRBD1|few
TGCGCCAGCAGCCCCACCGGGACAGGGCTCAATACGCAGTATTTT
CASSPTGTGLNTQYF
>TRBV19|TRBJ1-1|NA|NA
TGTGCCAGTAGTATAGATCTGGAGACAGCGAACACTGAAGCTTTCTTT
CASSIDLETANTEAFF
>TRBV7-6|TRBJ1-1|NA|NA
TGTGCCAGCAGCCGACAAACGGGAACACAAGGGACTGAAGCTTTCTTT
CASSRQTGTQGTEAFF
>TRBV4-1|TRBJ1-1|NA|once
TGCGCCAGCAGCCACAATGCGGAGAGATTCAGCGGCACTGAAGCTTTCTTT
CASSHNAERFSGTEAFF
>TRBV5-6|TRBJ2-1|TRBD2|NA
TGTGCCAGCAGCTCCACCTGGCTAGCGGGGGGGTACAATGAGCAGTTCTTC
CASSSTWLAGGYNEQFF
>TRBV6-1|TRBJ2-1|TRBD1|NA
TGTGCCTCTCTGGACAGGGTCTCGAATGAGCAGTTCTTC
CASLDRVSNEQFF
>TRBV28|TRBJ1-5|NA|NA
TGTGCCAGCAAGCCCGATTTCGGGGTTGGGAGTCAGCCCCAGCATTTT
CASKPDFGVGSQPQHF
>TRBV4-1|TRBJ2-5|TRBD2|NA
TGCGCCAGCAGCCAAGATCCCAGCGGGGGGCCCCTTGGGACCCAGTACTTC
CASSQDPSGGPLGTQYF
>TRBV28|TRBJ1-2|TRBD1|NA
TGTGCCAGCAGCCCCGGTTTAGGAGCCGACAGGGGCTATGGCTACACCTTC
CASSPGLGADRGYGYTF
>TRBV28|TRBJ2-7|TRBD2|NA
TGTGCCAGCAGTTTCGGGGGGGGGTCCTACGAGCAGTACTTC
CASSFGGGSYEQYF
>TRBV2|TRBJ1-1|NA|NA
TGTGCCGGTGAGGTCAAGGGGCTTGAAGCTTTCTTT
CAGEVKGLEAFF
>TRBV7-9|TRBJ2-7|TRBD1|NA
TGTGCCAGTACCTCGGGACAGACCTACGAGCAGTACTTC
CASTSGQTYEQYF
>TRBV6-1|TRBJ1-6|NA|NA
TGTGCGTGCGGGGGGTTTTCTAATTCACCCCTCCACTTT
CACGGFSNSPLHF
>TRBV6-5|TRBJ2-7|NA|NA
TGTGCCAGCAGTTTCTCGACAGATCAATCCTACGAGCAGTACTTC
CASSFSTDQSYEQYF
>TRBV29-1|TRBJ1-2|NA|NA
TGCAGCGTTGAAATCGGGGGGCGCCGGGGCTATGGCTACACCTTC
CSVEIGGRRGYGYTF
>TRBV2|TRBJ2-5|NA|NA
TGTGGGGTTAGGGGGACGTCGGCTCAAGAGACCCAGTACTTC
CGVRGTSAQETQYF
>TRBV15|TRBJ1-2|NA|NA
TGTGCCACCAGCAGAGGATTTGAGGCCTATGGCTACACCTTC
CATSRGFEAYGYTF
>TRBV10-3|TRBJ1-1|NA|NA
TGTGCCATCAGTGAGTCGGGGGGTAAAGCTTTCTTT
CAISESGGKAFF
>TRBV2|TRBJ2-3|NA|NA
TGTGCCAGCATACGAGCCCTCCAGGCGGATACGCAGTATTTT
CASIRALQADTQYF
>TRBV2|TRBJ2-1|NA|NA
TGTGCCAGCGGCAAACCAACAGGGTTTTATGAGCAGTTCTTC
CASGKPTGFYEQFF
>TRBV5-4|TRBJ1-2|TRBD1|NA
TGTGCCAGCAGAGGCCCCGGGACAGGGTTCGGCTACACCTTC
CASRGPGTGFGYTF
>TRBV6-1|TRBJ2-7|TRBD2|NA
TGTGCCAGCAGTGGTACTAGCGGGGGGCACCCCTCTTACGAGCAGTACTTC
CASSGTSGGHPSYEQYF
>TRBV2|TRBJ2-5|TRBD2|NA
TGTGCCAGCAGTGGACCTGGGGCTAGCGGGGGGGAGACCCAGTACTTC
CASSGPGASGGETQYF
>TRBV28|TRBJ2-7|NA|NA
TGTGCCAGCAGTTTTAAACGGTGGGAGCAGTACTTC
CASSFKRWEQYF
>TRBV9|TRBJ1-1|TRBD1|once
TGTGCCAGCAGCTCAGGACAGGGGAGCACTGAAGCTTTCTTT
CASSSGQGSTEAFF
>TRBV7-9|TRBJ1-1|NA|NA
TGTGCCAGCAGCTTAGCGAGGCAGTCAAATATGAACACTGAAGCTTTCTTT
CASSLARQSNMNTEAFF
>TRBV18|TRBJ1-4|NA|few
TGTGCCAGCTCACCCCTACAGGGAACTAATGAAAAACTGTTTTTT
CASSPLQGTNEKLFF
>TRBV12-5|TRBJ1-2|TRBD1|NA
TGTGCTAGTGGTCCGGGGACAGGGTTTGGCTACACCTTC
CASGPGTGFGYTF
>TRBV10-3|TRBJ2-7|NA|NA
TGTGCCATCAGTGAGTCCTTAGGACAGACTTACGAGCAGTACTTC
CAISESLGQTYEQYF
>TRBV9|TRBJ2-1|TRBD2|NA
TGTGCCAGCAGCCTTCGAGAAGCGGGGGATTTTTACAATGAGCAGTTCTTC
CASSLREAGDFYNEQFF
>TRBV7-9|TRBJ1-1|NA|NA
TGTGCCAGCAGCCCCAAGGGGAATGCTGGGTCCACTGAAGCTTTCTTT
CASSPKGNAGSTEAFF